The 24 T cell receptor beta chains below all came from one sample that was sequenced in a study of monozygotic twins with inflammatory bowel disease. TCRdb re-called the 5' RACE reads and catalogs CDR3 proteins one per entry, DNA excluded. The sample holds 300,000 to 350,000 distinct CDR3 sequences. Sequenced sample: blood. The receptors come from a human donor with ulcerative colitis or Crohn's disease, or a healthy co-twin of an affected twin (not recorded which).

The V gene is TRBV20-1, the J gene TRBJ2-7. CDR3 size: 12 residues. In germline, CDR1 is DFQATT, CDR2 SNEGSKA (reference sequence). The CDR3: CSASRSTYEQYF.

The rearrangement links TRBV3-1 to TRBJ2-1. The CDR3 extends over 14 amino acids. Germline lookup yields CDR1 LGHDT and CDR2 YNNKEL (reference sequence). CDR3 residues: CASSQLPFSDEQFF.

This sequence joins TRBV28 and TRBJ2-1; TCRdb's D call, TRBD2, is unchecked because there is no DNA. The CDR3 loop spans 16 amino acids. Germline CDR1 reads MDHEN; CDR2 reads SYDVKM. The CDR3 here is CASSLPGTSGRREQFF.

The CDR3 loop reads CASSLFGSYNSPLHF. The chain recombines TRBV27 with TRBJ1-6. Germline values: CDR1 MNHEY, CDR2 SMNVEV (reference sequence). The CDR3 runs 15 residues.

The rearrangement joins TRBV6-5 to TRBJ1-1. Per germline, CDR1 MNHEY and CDR2 SVGAGI. This CDR3 comprises 13 residues. CDR3 residues: CASSYSKGTEAFF.

The chain is built from TRBV15 and TRBJ2-3. From germline, CDR1 is LNHNV and CDR2 YYDKDF (reference sequence). This CDR3 has 17 residues. The CDR3 reads CATSRDLTETSTDTQYF.

The chain combines TRBV15 with TRBJ2-7; the TRBD2 assignment by TCRdb is unverifiable without DNA. Germline CDR1 is LNHNV and CDR2 is YYDKDF (reference sequence). This CDR3 spans 16 amino acids. This CDR3 reads CATSRGTGLAGQEQYF.

The chain carries TRBV27 and TRBJ1-6. Per the germline V gene, CDR1 is MNHEY and CDR2 is SMNVEV (reference sequence). The CDR3 consists of 14 residues. The CDR3 region is CASSFRALNSPLHF.

The chain has TRBV11-2 and TRBJ1-1; with no DNA, the TCRdb D assignment of TRBD1 cannot be verified. There are 16 residues in the CDR3. CDR1 and CDR2 (germline): SGHAT, FQNNGV. CDR3 residues: CASSLGLPGWGTEAFF.

The chain links TRBV6-5 to TRBJ2-7; TCRdb's D call of TRBD1 is untestable without DNA. The CDR3 length is 13 residues. Germline V gene lookup returns CDR1 MNHEY and CDR2 SVGAGI. This chain's CDR3 is CASRRQGRSEQYF.

The rearrangement uses TRBV6-6 and TRBJ2-2; with no DNA, the TCRdb D assignment of TRBD1 cannot be verified. The length of the CDR3 is 13 residues. From germline, CDR1 is MNHNY and CDR2 SVGAGI (reference sequence). CDR3 protein: CASRETGSGELFF.

The chain couples TRBV19 to TRBJ2-1; TCRdb designates TRBD1, a call that cannot be tested without DNA. The CDR3 covers 14 residues. CDR1 is LNHDA and CDR2 is SQIVND in the germline V gene (reference sequence). The CDR3 loop reads CASSIGQAGAEQFF.

The genes are TRBV4-3 and TRBJ2-1; TCRdb selects TRBD1, and the lack of DNA leaves this call unchecked. This CDR3 has 14 residues. Germline V gene lookup returns CDR1 LGHNA and CDR2 YSLEER. CDR3 protein: CASSPERTVLEQFF.

V usage is TRBV5-1 and J usage is TRBJ2-7; TCRdb indicates TRBD2, and absent DNA this call remains unverified. CDR3 size: 14 residues. CDR1 SGHRS and CDR2 YFSETQ come from the germline V gene. CDR3 sequence reads: CASRPDYSSYEQYF.

This chain links TRBV5-4 with TRBJ2-5. Germline loops: CDR1 SGHNT, CDR2 YYREEE (reference sequence). This CDR3 region has 16 residues. CDR3 protein: CASSPSMWLGQETQYF. Full variable domain (rest looked up from reference TRBV5-4 and TRBJ2-5): ETGVTQSPTHLIKTRGQQVTLRCSSQSGHNTVSWYQQALGQGPQFIFQYYREEENGRGNFPPRFSGLQFPNYSSELNVNALELDDSALYLCASSPSMWLGQETQYFGPGTRLLVL.

This sequence joins TRBV20-1 and TRBJ2-7; TCRdb proposes TRBD2, but this gene call is untestable without DNA. Germline V gene lookup returns CDR1 DFQATT and CDR2 SNEGSKA (reference sequence). CDR3 length: 16 residues. This CDR3 is CSANGLAGVSAYEQYF.

V and J are TRBV5-1 and TRBJ2-3; TCRdb's D call, TRBD2, is unchecked because there is no DNA. Germline assignment: CDR1 SGHRS and CDR2 YFSETQ. This CDR3 has 16 residues. This CDR3 is CASSWTSGARTDTQYF.

The V call is TRBV6-1, the J call TRBJ2-1; the TCRdb call, TRBD1, lacks DNA for checking. The CDR3 sequence is 14 residues long. The V gene's germline CDR1 is MNHNS and CDR2 SASEGT. Here the CDR3 reads CASRPSGGADEQFF.

J is TRBJ2-2 and V is TRBV30; lacking DNA, the TRBD2 call made by TCRdb goes unchecked. Per germline, CDR1 GTSNPN and CDR2 SVGIG (reference sequence). This CDR3 comprises 17 residues. The CDR3 loop reads CAWSVRSSGKNTGELFF.

The chain has TRBV5-1 and TRBJ2-2; the TCRdb D gene call, TRBD1, has no DNA to confirm it. The CDR3 consists of 15 residues. Per the germline V gene, CDR1 is SGHRS and CDR2 is YFSETQ. CDR3 region: CASSFAGGTTGELFF.

This chain's CDR3 is CASSLDGRSSVTGELFF. V and J are TRBV5-6 and TRBJ2-2; TCRdb's D gene call, TRBD2, goes unchecked for lack of DNA. Germline loops: CDR1 SGHDT, CDR2 YYEEEE. CDR3 length: 17 amino acids.

The chain employs TRBV25-1 and TRBJ2-7; TCRdb reports TRBD1, a call that lacks DNA to check it against. CDR3 size: 18 residues. The germline CDR1 and CDR2 sequences are MGHDK and SYGVNS. This CDR3 reads CASSEAQGLISSTYEQYF.

The chain couples TRBV20-1 to TRBJ2-2; absent DNA, TCRdb's TRBD2 call cannot be checked. Germline values: CDR1 DFQATT, CDR2 SNEGSKA (reference sequence). The CDR3 extends over 16 amino acids. The CDR3 sequence: CSAKLSGSGRTGELFF.

V is TRBV5-1 and J is TRBJ1-2; TCRdb reports TRBD1, a call that lacks DNA to check it against. Germline V CDR1 and CDR2: SGHRS, YFSETQ. The CDR3 sequence is 15 residues long. CDR3 in amino acids: CASSLNPDRGSYYTF.